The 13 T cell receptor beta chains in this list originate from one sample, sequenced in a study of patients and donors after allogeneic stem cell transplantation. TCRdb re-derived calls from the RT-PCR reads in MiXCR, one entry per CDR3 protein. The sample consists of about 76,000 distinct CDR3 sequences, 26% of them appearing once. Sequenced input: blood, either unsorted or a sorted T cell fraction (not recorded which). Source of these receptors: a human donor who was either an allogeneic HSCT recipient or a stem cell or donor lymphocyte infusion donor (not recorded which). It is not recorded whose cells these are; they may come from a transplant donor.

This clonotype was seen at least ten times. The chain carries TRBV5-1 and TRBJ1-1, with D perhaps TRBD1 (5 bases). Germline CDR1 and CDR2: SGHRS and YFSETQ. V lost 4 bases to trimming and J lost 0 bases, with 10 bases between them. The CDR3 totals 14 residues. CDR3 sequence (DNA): TGCGCCAGCAGCCCCGGGACGGTGAACACTGAAGCTTTCTTT. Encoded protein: CASSPGTVNTEAFF.

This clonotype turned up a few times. CDR3 loop: CASSSLAVDTQYF. Written as DNA, the CDR3 is TGCGCCAGCAGCTCGCTAGCCGTAGATACGCAGTATTTT. The rearrangement links TRBV5-1 to TRBJ2-3; possible D gene TRBD2, 5 bases. Trimming took 3 bases from V and 5 from J, leaving 10 bases between them. CDR3 length equals 13 residues. The germline gives CDR1 SGHRS, CDR2 YFSETQ.

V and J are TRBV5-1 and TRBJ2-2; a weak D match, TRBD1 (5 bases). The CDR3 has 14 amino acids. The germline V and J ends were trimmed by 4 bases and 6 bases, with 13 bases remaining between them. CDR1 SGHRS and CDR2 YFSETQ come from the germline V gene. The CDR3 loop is CASSRPSGPGELFF. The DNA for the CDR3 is TGCGCCAGCAGCCGTCCCTCAGGGCCCGGGGAGCTGTTTTTT.

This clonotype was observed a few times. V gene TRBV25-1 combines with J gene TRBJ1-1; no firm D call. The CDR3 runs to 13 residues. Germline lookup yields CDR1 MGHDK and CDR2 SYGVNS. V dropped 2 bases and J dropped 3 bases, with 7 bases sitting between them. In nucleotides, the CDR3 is TGTGCCAGCAGTGAAGATGTGGACACTGAAGCTTTCTTT. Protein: CASSEDVDTEAFF.

The CDR3 protein is CASSLSGSYGYTF. Written as DNA, the CDR3 is TGTGCCAGCAGCTTGTCGGGTAGCTATGGCTACACCTTC. V is TRBV7-9 and J is TRBJ1-2; D remains unclear. CDR3 length: 13 amino acids. The V end was cut by 3 bases, the J end by 4 bases, with 9 bases between. Per germline, CDR1 SEHNR and CDR2 FQNEAQ (reference sequence). Full variable domain (outside the CDR3, taken from reference TRBV7-9 and TRBJ1-2): DTGVSQNPRHKITKRGQNVTFRCDPISEHNRLYWYRQTLGQGPEFLTYFQNEAQLEKSRLLSDRFSAERPKGSFSTLEIQRTEQGDSAMYLCASSLSGSYGYTFGSGTRLTVV.

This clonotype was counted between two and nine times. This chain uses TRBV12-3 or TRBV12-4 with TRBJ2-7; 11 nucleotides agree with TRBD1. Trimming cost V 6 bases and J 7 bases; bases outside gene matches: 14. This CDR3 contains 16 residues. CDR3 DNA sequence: TGTGCCAGCAGACCTGACCTGTGGACAGGGGGCGGTGAGCAGTACTTC. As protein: CASRPDLWTGGGEQYF.

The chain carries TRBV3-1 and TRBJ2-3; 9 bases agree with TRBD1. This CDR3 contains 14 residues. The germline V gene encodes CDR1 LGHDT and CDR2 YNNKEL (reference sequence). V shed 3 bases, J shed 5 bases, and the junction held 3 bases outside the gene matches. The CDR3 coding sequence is TGTGCCAGCAGCCAGGGGACAGGGAAAGATACGCAGTATTTT. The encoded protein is CASSQGTGKDTQYF.

The CDR3 loop is CASSPPSGAGIGTDTQYF. The CDR3 region has the DNA TGCGCCAGCAGCCCTCCCTCAGGAGCGGGGATTGGCACAGATACGCAGTATTTT. The chain has TRBV5-1 and TRBJ2-3; 7 bases agree with TRBD2. Germline CDR1 is SGHRS and CDR2 is YFSETQ. V dropped 4 bases and J dropped 1; count of bases not matched to a gene: 15. There are 18 residues in the CDR3.

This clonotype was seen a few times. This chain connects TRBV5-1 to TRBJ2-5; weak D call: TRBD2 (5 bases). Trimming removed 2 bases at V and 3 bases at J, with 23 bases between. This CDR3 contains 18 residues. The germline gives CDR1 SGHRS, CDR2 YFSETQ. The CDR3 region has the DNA TGCGCCAGCAGCTTCAGAGGCCCCAGAGGGATCGGGGAAGAGACCCAGTACTTC. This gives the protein CASSFRGPRGIGEETQYF.

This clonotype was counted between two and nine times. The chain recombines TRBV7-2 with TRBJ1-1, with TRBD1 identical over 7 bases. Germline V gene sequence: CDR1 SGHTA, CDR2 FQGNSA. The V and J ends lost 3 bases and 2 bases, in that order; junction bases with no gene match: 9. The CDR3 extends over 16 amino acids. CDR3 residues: CASSLAGGHYNTEAFF. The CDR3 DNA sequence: TGTGCCAGCAGCTTGGCAGGGGGGCATTACAACACTGAAGCTTTCTTT.

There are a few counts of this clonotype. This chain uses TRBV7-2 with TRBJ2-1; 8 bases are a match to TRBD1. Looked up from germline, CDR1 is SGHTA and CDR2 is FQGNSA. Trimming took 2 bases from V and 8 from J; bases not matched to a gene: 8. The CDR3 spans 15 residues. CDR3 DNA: TGTGCCAGCAGCTTAAGGTGGCAGGGGGCCTATGAGCAGTTCTTC. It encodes CASSLRWQGAYEQFF.

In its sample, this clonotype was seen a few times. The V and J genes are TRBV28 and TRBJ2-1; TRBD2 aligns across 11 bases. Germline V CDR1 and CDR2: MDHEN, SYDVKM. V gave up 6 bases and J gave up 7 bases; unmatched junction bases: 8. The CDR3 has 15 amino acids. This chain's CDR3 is CASRLLAGEGNEQFF. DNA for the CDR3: TGTGCCAGCAGATTACTAGCGGGAGAAGGAAATGAGCAGTTCTTC.

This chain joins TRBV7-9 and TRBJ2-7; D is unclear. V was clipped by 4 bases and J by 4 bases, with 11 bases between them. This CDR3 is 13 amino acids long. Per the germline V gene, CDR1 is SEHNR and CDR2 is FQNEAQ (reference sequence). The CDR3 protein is CASSSPLGYEQYF. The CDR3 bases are TGTGCCAGCAGCTCCCCCCTGGGGTACGAGCAGTACTTC.